This record looks at one T cell receptor (beta chain) sequence and its context. In the original processing: For nucleated cells, counts were estimated from reference gene primer amplification. Profiled with immunoSEQ multiplex PCR; TCRdb holds only in-frame clones, not every one. V, J and clone size were drawn from that table, and D and trimming were deduced from the DNA. The sample consists of 400,000 or so clones, 87% of them appearing once. This CDR3 has 16 amino acids. The V gene's germline CDR1 is MNHEY and CDR2 SMNVEV (reference sequence). V gave up 5 bases and J gave up 5 bases; unmatched junction bases: 9. The sample originates from a study of blood T cell repertoires in COVID-19. About the study: Recovery meant two consecutive negative NP/OP PCR tests, professional clearance, or resolved symptoms. The analysed material was cDNA or gDNA that came from T cells, B-cell-depleted T cells, or PBMCs.

This clonotype was sampled from a middle-aged man in a cohort exposed to, infected with or recovered from COVID-19 (not recorded which). The material sequenced was PBMCs or T cells enriched from blood (not recorded which). The chain combines TRBV27 with TRBJ2-7, with 13 bases identical to TRBD2. The CDR3 sequence is CASSPGALAGGDEQYF. The CDR3 coding sequence is TGTGCCAGCAGTCCAGGGGCACTAGCGGGAGGGGACGAGCAGTACTTC.